What follows is one T cell receptor (beta chain) and its context. Its matching antigen is unknown. Blood CD8+ and CD4+ T cells underwent high-throughput TCR beta sequencing. Each multiple sclerosis control was a treatment-naive patient with relapsing-remitting disease that was either stable or active. The authors negatively isolated CD8+ and CD4+ T cells and FACS-enriched TEMRA cells. This sample was included in a study of CD8 T cells in Susac syndrome. Study observations and caveats: The study conceded that relatively few individuals underwent its TCR sequencing and HLA analysis.

V lost 3 bases and J 6 bases, leaving 8 bases between the germline ends. The CDR3 covers 11 residues. Germline V gene lookup returns CDR1 SQVTM and CDR2 ANQGSEA. RNA amounts of about 0.45 to 1 ug underwent reverse transcription with random hexamers. Using its own MiXCR run on the immunoSEQ multiplex PCR reads, TCRdb lists one record per CDR3 protein. In the table there are hundreds of thousands of distinct CDR3 sequences, 95% of which are singletons. The chain joins TRBV29-1 to TRBJ1-2; possible D gene TRBD1, 5 bases. Sequenced sample: CD4+ T cells from PBMCs. This clonotype was sampled from a human donor with multiple sclerosis. CDR3 in DNA: TGCAGCGTTGAGAAGGGGAATGGCTACACCTTC. Amino acids: CSVEKGNGYTF.